Detailed here is one TCR beta chain. The sample belongs to a study of beta chain features in type 1 diabetes. This CDR3 spans 15 amino acids. The V gene lost 2 bases and the J gene lost 4 bases, with 12 bases spanning the gap. Germline CDR1 reads KGHSH; CDR2 reads LQKENI. The investigators reverse transcribed all of the isolated RNA, so they sequenced expressed TCRB transcripts. Assay: immunoSEQ multiplex PCR; the TCRdb copy retains only in-frame clones and omits some. The sample includes some 330,000 clones, about 11% of them seen just once. What was sequenced was naive CD4+ T cells from blood. The sequence derives from a woman in her twenties or thirties in good health. This chain links TRBV18 with TRBJ1-5; possible D gene TRBD1, 6 bases. This chain's CDR3 is CASSPGGGKNQPQHF. CDR3 nucleotide sequence: TGTGCCAGCTCACCAGGGGGCGGAAAAAATCAGCCCCAGCATTTT.